Presented here are 13 T cell receptor beta chains from one specimen sequenced in a study of T-cell memory formation after mild COVID-19. Via MiXCR, TCRdb re-called the 5' RACE reads, giving one row per CDR3 protein. This table has more than 400,000 distinct CDR3 sequences, 15% to 20% appearing once. The specimen was PBMCs or a T cell subset sorted from them (not recorded which). These TCRs come from an adult woman who had mild COVID-19 (a few samples of this study predate the infection). Cell type and time point are not known.

This clonotype was counted a few times. The rearrangement links TRBV4-3 to TRBJ1-2; TRBD1 is a possible D gene (6 bases). The CDR3 is made up of 19 amino acids. Germline CDR1 LGHNA, CDR2 YSLEER. The V end was cut by 0 bases, the J end by 0 bases, with 20 bases between. Here the CDR3 DNA reads TGCGCCAGCAGCCAAGAGTCTAAAACAGGGAGGCAACCTAACTATGGCTACACCTTC. It codes for CASSQESKTGRQPNYGYTF.

The CDR3 nucleotides are TGTGCCAGCAGCCAATCGAACAGGGTAGCGAGCAATCAGCCCCAGCATTTT. Translating it yields CASSQSNRVASNQPQHF. This chain uses TRBV3-1 with TRBJ1-5, with a tentative D call TRBD1 (6 bases). This CDR3 is built from 17 residues. Trimming left V 2 bases short and J 1 base short, with 15 bases between. Germline CDR1 LGHDT, CDR2 YNNKEL (reference sequence).

The rearrangement links TRBV18 to TRBJ2-7; D remains unclear. This CDR3 contains 15 residues. Germline V CDR1 and CDR2: KGHSH, LQKENI. The V end was cut by 2 bases, the J end by 11 bases, with 22 bases between. The CDR3 spells CASSPGTRSDVVEYF. CDR3 DNA sequence: TGTGCCAGCTCACCAGGAACCAGATCCGACGTTGTGGAGTACTTC.

With regard to this clonotype: One end of the junction is discordant with germline, which a read error may explain. The chain recombines TRBV12-3 or TRBV12-4 with TRBJ2-1; D is possibly TRBD2 (5 bases). The CDR3 consists of 15 residues. CDR3 sequence reads: CDSRFPGPRGNEQFF. CDR3 bases: TGTGACAGCAGGTTTCCGGGCCCCCGGGGTAATGAGCAGTTCTTC.

J is TRBJ2-7 and V is TRBV18; TRBD2 matches 13 bases. V lost 3 bases and J lost 3; bases outside the gene matches: 5. The CDR3 sequence is 16 residues long. In germline, CDR1 is KGHSH, CDR2 LQKENI. The CDR3 here is CASSPTRTSGGYEQYF. The CDR3 region has the DNA TGTGCCAGCTCACCCACTCGGACTAGCGGGGGCTACGAGCAGTACTTC.

This clonotype was seen a few times. This chain connects TRBV7-9 to TRBJ2-7; D gene uncertain. The germline gives CDR1 SEHNR, CDR2 FQNEAQ (reference sequence). V lost 1 base to trimming and J lost 0 bases, with 13 bases between them. The CDR3 has 16 amino acids. As DNA, the CDR3 is TGTGCCAGCAGCTTAGTCCCGACAAGCACCTCCTACGAGCAGTACTTC. Translation gives CASSLVPTSTSYEQYF.

This sequence joins TRBV7-2 and TRBJ2-5; possible D gene TRBD1, 6 bases. The germline CDR1 and CDR2 sequences are SGHTA and FQGNSA. Trimming cost V 4 bases and J 3 bases, with 15 bases left between them. The CDR3 sequence is 15 residues long. The CDR3 reads CASSSHTGRKETQYF. The CDR3 DNA reads as TGTGCCAGCAGCTCTCACACAGGGCGGAAAGAGACCCAGTACTTC.

This clonotype occurred many times. This rearrangement joins TRBV7-2 to TRBJ1-5, with TRBD1 matching over 8 bases. After removal of 5 bases from V and 3 bases from J, the junction contained 6 bases not matched to a gene. The germline gives CDR1 SGHTA, CDR2 FQGNSA. CDR3 length: 15 residues. DNA of the CDR3: TGTGCCAGCAGCCCCCAGGGGGCGTACAATCAGCCCCAGCATTTT. Residues: CASSPQGAYNQPQHF.

This clonotype has a handful of counts. The chain combines TRBV12-3 or TRBV12-4 with TRBJ2-7; D gene ambiguous. V dropped 1 base and J dropped 3 bases, with 10 bases sitting between them. This CDR3 spans 14 amino acids. DNA for the CDR3: TGTGCCAGCAGTTTAGGGGTCAGCTTCTACGAGCAGTACTTC. Translated, it gives CASSLGVSFYEQYF.

This clonotype has more than one count but fewer than ten. This rearrangement joins TRBV12-3 or TRBV12-4 to TRBJ1-2; 9 bases agree with TRBD1. V dropped 6 bases and J dropped 6; count of bases not matched to a gene: 11. The CDR3 runs to 15 residues. The CDR3 here is CASRSTGQGRDGYTF. Here the CDR3 DNA reads TGTGCCAGCAGATCCACAGGACAGGGGAGAGATGGCTACACCTTC.

The chain combines TRBV4-3 with TRBJ1-1; D ambiguous. Germline loops: CDR1 LGHNA, CDR2 YSLEER. V was trimmed by 0 bases and J by 5 bases, leaving 10 bases between them. This CDR3 has 14 amino acids. The DNA for the CDR3 is TGCGCCAGCAGCCAAGATTTTAGTCTGACTGAAGCTTTCTTT. Translated: CASSQDFSLTEAFF.

This clonotype was recorded a few times. This chain uses TRBV27 with TRBJ2-7; 7 bases are shared with TRBD2. Looked up from germline, CDR1 is MNHEY and CDR2 is SMNVEV (reference sequence). This CDR3 has 16 residues. Trimming took 6 bases from V and 9 from J; bases not matched to a gene: 20. The CDR3 spells CASSRQTSAAPSRQYF. CDR3 nucleotide sequence: TGTGCCAGCAGCAGACAAACTAGCGCCGCACCTTCTAGGCAGTACTTC.

This clonotype was counted between two and nine times. The V call is TRBV5-8, the J call TRBJ1-1, with 7 positions matching TRBD1. Germline assignment: CDR1 SGHTS and CDR2 YDEGEE. The CDR3 has 14 amino acids. The V gene end was trimmed by 5 bases and the J gene end by 1 base; junction bases not matched to a gene: 5. The CDR3 DNA sequence: TGTGCCAGCAGGCCGACAGGGAAGAACACTGAAGCTTTCTTT. Translated: CASRPTGKNTEAFF.